A single sample gave rise to the 14 T cell receptor beta chains below, sequenced in a study of T-cell reconstitution after alpha-beta-depleted transplantation in children. Unique molecular identifiers were built into the TCRbeta library. Each CDR3 protein is one row after TCRdb ran MiXCR on the PCR reads. Here the sample spans 200,000 to 250,000 distinct CDR3 sequences, roughly a tenth being singletons. This specimen was PBMCs, taken before TCRalphabeta/CD19-depleted stem cell transplant. These receptors were obtained from a child under two years old with acute myeloid leukemia, due to receive a stem cell transplant.

The J gene is TRBJ1-2, the V gene TRBV5-1, with D tentatively TRBD1 (5 bases). There are 15 residues in the CDR3. Trimming took 4 bases from V and 5 from J, leaving 18 bases between them. Looked up from germline, CDR1 is SGHRS and CDR2 is YFSETQ. As DNA, the CDR3 is TGCGCCAGCAGCCGGGACCACTTGGCCCCTTATGGCTACACCTTC. This translates into CASSRDHLAPYGYTF.

The sample holds many counts of this clonotype. The chain carries TRBV7-9 and TRBJ2-1; D remains ambiguous. The CDR3 is made up of 17 amino acids. Trimming pared 1 base from V and 0 bases from J, leaving 13 bases between. Germline V gives CDR1 SEHNR, CDR2 FQNEAQ (reference sequence). CDR3 protein: CASSLGVSSSSYNEQFF. The CDR3 nucleotides read TGTGCCAGCAGCTTAGGTGTTTCCAGCAGCTCCTACAATGAGCAGTTCTTC.

This clonotype was picked up many times. This chain connects TRBV7-2 to TRBJ2-7; D is perhaps TRBD1 or TRBD2 (6 bases each). Germline CDR1 reads SGHTA; CDR2 reads FQGNSA. The CDR3 is 14 amino acids. With 1 base removed from V and 6 bases from J, the gap between germline ends came to 13 bases. The CDR3 DNA sequence: TGTGCCAGCAGCTTAGACGGGGGCCGGCGCGAGCAGTACTTC. It translates to CASSLDGGRREQYF.

This clonotype has a count of ten or more. The CDR3 nucleotides read TGCAGTGCTCCCCGGACAGACCAAGAGACCCAGTACTTC. This codes for CSAPRTDQETQYF. The chain employs TRBV20-1 and TRBJ2-5; possibly TRBD1 for D (6 bases). The germline V and J ends were trimmed by 5 bases and 0 bases, with 10 bases remaining between them. This CDR3 region has 13 residues. CDR1 is DFQATT and CDR2 is SNEGSKA in the germline V gene (reference sequence).

Ten or more counts support this clonotype. This chain uses TRBV18 with TRBJ1-1; D uncertain. V shed 0 bases and J shed 1 base, with 3 bases lying between them. The germline V gene encodes CDR1 KGHSH and CDR2 LQKENI. This CDR3 is built from 13 residues. Written as DNA, the CDR3 is TGTGCCAGCTCACCACCTCCGAACACTGAAGCTTTCTTT. It encodes CASSPPPNTEAFF.

Comment on this clonotype: A much larger clonotype is one base distant, so this may be a read error. The J gene is TRBJ1-2, the V gene TRBV5-6; a weak D match, TRBD1 (6 bases). Germline V gene sequence: CDR1 SGHDT, CDR2 YYEEEE. This CDR3 is built from 14 residues. The CDR3 loop reads CASSLVQGSHGYPF. The CDR3 DNA reads as TGTGCCAGCAGCTTGGTTCAGGGGTCTCATGGCTACCCCTTC.

This clonotype was detected ten times or more. The CDR3 is CSARSGREIVEEQYF. The CDR3 nucleotides read TGCAGTGCTAGATCGGGGCGGGAGATTGTGGAGGAGCAGTACTTC. This chain connects TRBV20-1 to TRBJ2-7; 7 bases align to TRBD2. Germline CDR1 is DFQATT and CDR2 is SNEGSKA (reference sequence). The V and J ends lost 2 bases and 7 bases, in that order; junction bases with no gene match: 14. CDR3 size: 15 residues.

The sample holds many counts of this clonotype. This chain uses TRBV6-1 with TRBJ1-1; D possibly corresponds to TRBD1 (5 bases). The V gene's germline CDR1 is MNHNS and CDR2 SASEGT. The germline V and J ends were trimmed by 7 bases and 6 bases, with 18 bases remaining between them. The CDR3 loop spans 14 amino acids. The CDR3 spells CASTKKGLEPEAFF. CDR3 coding DNA: TGTGCCAGCACGAAAAAGGGGCTGGAACCTGAAGCTTTCTTT.

To note about this clonotype: A junction end diverges from the germline sequence, so it may reflect a read error. The chain carries TRBV7-9 and TRBJ2-7; D call uncertain. CDR3 length: 12 amino acids. Looked up from germline, CDR1 is SEHNR and CDR2 is FQNEAQ (reference sequence). The CDR3 bases are TGTGCCAGCAGCTTAGCAGGGTACGAGCAGTCCTTC. Translation: CASSLAGYEQSF.

This clonotype was detected ten times or more. This rearrangement joins TRBV25-1 to TRBJ2-1; 9 nucleotides match TRBD1. Trimming cost V 3 bases and J 7 bases; bases outside gene matches: 4. This CDR3 is built from 14 residues. The germline CDR1 and CDR2 sequences are MGHDK and SYGVNS. This CDR3 reads CASSDPGTGNEQFF. The CDR3 region has the DNA TGTGCCAGCAGTGACCCCGGGACAGGGAATGAGCAGTTCTTC.

There are a few counts of this clonotype. The gene calls are TRBV5-1 and TRBJ2-1; D gene uncertain. Germline V gene data show CDR1 as SGHRS and CDR2 as YFSETQ. V lost 2 bases and J 8 bases, leaving 5 bases between the germline ends. The CDR3 runs to 11 residues. Here the CDR3 reads CASSFLDEQFF. CDR3 coding DNA: TGCGCCAGCAGCTTTTTGGATGAGCAGTTCTTC.

This clonotype was seen at least ten times. The genes are TRBV20-1 and TRBJ1-2, with D perhaps matching TRBD1 (5 bases). Germline V CDR1 and CDR2: DFQATT, SNEGSKA (reference sequence). This CDR3 has 14 residues. Trimming took off 5 bases at V and 1 base at J, with 14 bases between the two ends. In DNA form, the CDR3 reads TGCAGTGCTTCCCCTTTGGGACGTAACTATGGCTACACCTTC. Translation: CSASPLGRNYGYTF.

This clonotype was observed at least ten times. One junction end disagrees with the germline gene, perhaps due to a read error. CDR3 residues: CSAAKGGNPEAFF. The CDR3 nucleotides read TGCAGTGCAGCAAAAGGGGGGAACCCTGAAGCTTTCTTT. The rearrangement uses TRBV20-1 and TRBJ1-1; a weak D match, TRBD1 (6 bases). Germline V gene sequence: CDR1 DFQATT, CDR2 SNEGSKA (reference sequence). The CDR3 spans 13 residues.

This clonotype was seen ten or more times. This rearrangement joins TRBV28 to TRBJ2-6; TRBD1 matches 7 bases. V shed 5 bases, J shed 11 bases, and the junction held 9 bases outside the gene matches. Germline values: CDR1 MDHEN, CDR2 SYDVKM. This CDR3 has 14 residues. The CDR3 region has the DNA TGTGCCAGCAGTCGCTACAGGGGCGCCTACGTCCTGACTTTC. Encoded protein: CASSRYRGAYVLTF.